This record concerns one T cell receptor (beta chain) sequence. The data belong to a study of blood T cell repertoires in COVID-19. Study overall: Whether acute or convalescent, the COVID-19 samples came from the United States, Italy and Spain. PBMCs, B-cell-depleted T cells, or T cells provided the cDNA or gDNA that made up the material.

V dropped 3 bases and J dropped 5 bases, with 11 bases sitting between them. This CDR3 region has 13 residues. CDR1 and CDR2 (germline): MNHNS, SASEGT. TCRdb's table, derived via immunoSEQ multiplex PCR, lists solely in-frame clones and lacks some. The sample contains tens of thousands of clones, roughly nine tenths of which appear only once. This TCR was recovered from a woman aged 45-65 years with active or convalescent COVID-19. The chain carries TRBV6-1 and TRBJ2-7, with D tentatively TRBD2 (6 bases). The specimen was peripheral blood. CDR3 DNA sequence: TGTGCCAGCAGTGATGGGGGAGGTAACGAGCAGTACTTC. Encoded protein: CASSDGGGNEQYF.